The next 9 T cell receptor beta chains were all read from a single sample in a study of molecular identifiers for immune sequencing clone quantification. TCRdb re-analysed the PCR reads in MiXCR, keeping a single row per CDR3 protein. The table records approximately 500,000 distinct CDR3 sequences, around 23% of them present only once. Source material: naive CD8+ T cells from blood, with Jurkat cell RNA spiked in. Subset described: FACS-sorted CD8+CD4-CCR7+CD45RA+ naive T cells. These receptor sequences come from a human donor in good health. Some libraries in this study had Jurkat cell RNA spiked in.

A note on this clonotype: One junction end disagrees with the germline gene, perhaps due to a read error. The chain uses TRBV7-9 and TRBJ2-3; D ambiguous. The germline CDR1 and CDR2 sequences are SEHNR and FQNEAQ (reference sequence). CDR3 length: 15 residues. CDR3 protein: CASSLSLGDRDTQYF. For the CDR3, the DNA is TGTGCCAGCAGCCTTTCTCTAGGTGATAGGGATACACAGTATTTT.

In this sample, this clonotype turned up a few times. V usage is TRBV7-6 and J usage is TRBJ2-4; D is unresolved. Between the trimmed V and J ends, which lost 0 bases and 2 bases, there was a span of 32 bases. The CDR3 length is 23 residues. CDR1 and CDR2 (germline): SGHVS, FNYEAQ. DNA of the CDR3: TGTGCCAGCAGCTTAGCCTTCTTCGGTCTTGCGACGACGGAGATATGTCCCAAAAACATTCAGTACTTC. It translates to CASSLAFFGLATTEICPKNIQYF. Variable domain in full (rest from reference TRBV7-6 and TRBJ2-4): GAGVSQSPRYKVTKRGQDVALRCDPISGHVSLYWYRQALGQGPEFLTYFNYEAQQDKSGLPNDRFSAERPEGSISTLTIQRTEQRDSAMYRCASSLAFFGLATTEICPKNIQYFGAGTRLSVL.

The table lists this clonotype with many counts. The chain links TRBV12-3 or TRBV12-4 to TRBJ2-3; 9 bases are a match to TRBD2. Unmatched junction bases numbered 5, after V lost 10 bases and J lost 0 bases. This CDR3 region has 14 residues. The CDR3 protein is CATKTSGSTDTQYF. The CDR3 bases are TGTGCCACAAAGACTAGCGGAAGCACAGATACGCAGTATTTT.

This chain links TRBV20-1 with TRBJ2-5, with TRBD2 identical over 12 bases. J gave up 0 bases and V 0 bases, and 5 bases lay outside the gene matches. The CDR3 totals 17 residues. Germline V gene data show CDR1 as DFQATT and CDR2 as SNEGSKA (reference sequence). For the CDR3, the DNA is TGCAGTGCTAGAGATTTAGGACTAGCGGGGAACCAAGAGACCCAGTACTTC. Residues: CSARDLGLAGNQETQYF.

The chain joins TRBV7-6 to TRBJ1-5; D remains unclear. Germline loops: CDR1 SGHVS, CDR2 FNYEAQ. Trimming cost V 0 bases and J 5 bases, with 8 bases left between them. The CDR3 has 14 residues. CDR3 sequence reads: CASSLAESDQPQHF. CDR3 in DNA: TGTGCCAGCAGCTTAGCGGAGTCCGATCAGCCCCAGCATTTT.

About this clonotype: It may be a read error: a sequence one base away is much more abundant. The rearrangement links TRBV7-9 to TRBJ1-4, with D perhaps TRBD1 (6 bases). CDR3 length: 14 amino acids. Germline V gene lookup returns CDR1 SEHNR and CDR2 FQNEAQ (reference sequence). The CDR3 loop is CASSSGEPNEKLLF. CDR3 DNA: TGTGCCAGCAGCTCAGGGGAACCTAATGAAAAACTGTTATTT.

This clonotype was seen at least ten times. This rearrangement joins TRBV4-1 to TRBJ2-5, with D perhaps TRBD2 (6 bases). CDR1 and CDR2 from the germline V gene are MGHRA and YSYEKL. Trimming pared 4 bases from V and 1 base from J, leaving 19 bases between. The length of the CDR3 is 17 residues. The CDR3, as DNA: TGCGCCAGCAGCCTGACACCCCCCGGGACTGGCCAAGAGACCCAGTACTTC. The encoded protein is CASSLTPPGTGQETQYF.

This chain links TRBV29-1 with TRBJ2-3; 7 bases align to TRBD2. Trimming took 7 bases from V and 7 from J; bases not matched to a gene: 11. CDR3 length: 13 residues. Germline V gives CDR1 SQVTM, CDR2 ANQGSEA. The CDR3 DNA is TGCAGCGCACCGGGACTAATAACAAATACGCAGTATTTT. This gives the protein CSAPGLITNTQYF.

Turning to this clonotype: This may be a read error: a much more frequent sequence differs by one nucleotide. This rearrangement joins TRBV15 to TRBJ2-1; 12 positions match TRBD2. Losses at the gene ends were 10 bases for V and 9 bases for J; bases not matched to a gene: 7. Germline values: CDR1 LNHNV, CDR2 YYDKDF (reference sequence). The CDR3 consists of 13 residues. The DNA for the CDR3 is TGTGCCATTCGACTAGCGGGAGTGGTTGAGCAGTTCTTC. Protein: CAIRLAGVVEQFF.